This T cell receptor beta chain was documented in a study of long-term antiretroviral therapy in people with HIV (dated by TCRdb to between 2021 and 2023). About the full investigation: The earliest samples were collected about a decade before the 2015 WHO recommendation for immediate ART, when ART was typically delayed until CD4 counts fell. Whether ART initiation and durable HIV suppression were associated with changes in peripheral blood TRB repertoire composition and diversity was tested in a retrospective serial study. A total of 150 to 200 cryopreserved PBMC samples were contributed to the cohort by 30 adults with confirmed HIV infection, with samples collected serially over a mean of approximately six years (range 1-12). Of the roughly 31 participants with HIV, fewer than twelve were female. Test extractions of a monoclonal T-cell line alongside a few dozen polyclonal samples showed no cross-contamination during QIAcube processing. Results and caveats for the whole study, not just this receptor: Starting ART was linked to a significant rise in TRB diversity, yet even with long-term ART the diversity remained significantly lower than in transplant donor controls. Unsorted PBMC were profiled instead of sorted CD4+ and CD8+ T cells because pre-ART samples had limited cell numbers. Samples dated from 2004 to 2017, and the ART regimens used may be less effective than current ones. No data were available on ART adherence, viral resistance or therapy changes, limiting inferences about post-ART repertoire changes. Limited PBMC availability meant only the TCR beta chain was sequenced, without alpha chain pairing. The repertoire was dominated across all time points by expanded TRB clones identified before ART initiation, although this dominance was seen to fluctuate and to decrease in many PLHIV after ART. Compared with controls, HIV repertoires had narrower CDR3 length ranges, and the network structure pointed to an antigen-experienced repertoire that shifted only slightly toward naive after ART.

To be included, a participant needed at least one PBMC sample from before ART initiation plus at least two post-ART samples. All participants with HIV were treated in the United States of America. Before DNA extraction, cryopreserved samples containing about 1-11 million PBMC were thawed and washed. At the time of the earliest PBMC sample, participants with HIV were aged between about 20 and 55 years. Each participant contributed PBMC samples from 1-4 timepoints before ART initiation and 2-8 timepoints after ART initiation, with a median of 7 samples. Serial HIV viral load, CD4+ T-cell count, ART history and demographic data were obtained for every participant. Genomic DNA was extracted from unsorted PBMC with a Qiagen kit on a QIAcube, processed in batches of 12 samples. With regard to this clone: It has no known antigen specificity. No per-base quality is available; no much larger clone lies one base away.

Sequencing of the TRB variable region was done with the immunoSEQ hsTCRB v3.0 assay at survey level resolution. A depth of about 35,000-50,000 T-cell genomes per sample was targeted for TRB sequencing. An Illumina MiSeq with a v3 150-cycle kit was used to sequence the pooled TRB libraries. Processing in the source paper ran as follows. Repertoire analysis ran in R within a reproducible Nextflow workflow covering QC, data transformation and analysis. LymphoSeq2, an R package for exploring AIRR-Seq data, was used to implement the custom analyses. A few samples that yielded fewer than 5000 total TRB sequences were excluded, so that more than 150 HIV repertoires were analyzed. Among the 190 or so HIV repertoires that were kept, some 60 were collected before ART initiation and more than 120 were collected after ART initiation. Repertoires were downsampled to 5000 TRB nucleotide sequences, with summary statistics averaged over 100 downsampling iterations. Only TRB sequences with CDR3 regions of at least seven amino acids were retained for analysis. Diversity was assessed using a clonality score derived from Shannon entropy and using the Gini coefficient. In the repertoire networks, any two of the top 5000 CDR3 amino acid sequences were connected whenever the two sequences differed by an edit distance of one. Antigen specificity groups and MHC restriction were predicted for TRB CDR3 amino acid sequences with GLIPH2. To flag known associations with CMV, EBV, HIV or tissue antigens, CDR3 amino acid sequences were compared against VDJdb and McPAS-TCR. Pre-ART, post-ART and control groups were compared with Wilcoxon signed-rank tests and Holm-Bonferroni correction. Held by TCRdb, this immuneACCESS table contains in-frame sequences only and omits some clones. Under half of the omission traces to an unresolved V gene where checked; the cause of the rest is unknown. V and J calls and clone size follow that table, whereas D and trimming were derived from the DNA. This sample has about 9,200 clones in its table, and around 74% of those were observed once. The ten largest clones capture roughly a fifth of the sample.

CDR1 and CDR2, per the germline V gene (reference sequence), are SEHNR and FQNEAQ. V is cut by 7 bases and J by 8 bases, and the space between the germline ends is 11 bases. The CDR3 runs 11 residues from the cysteine to the phenylalanine. Just the 33-base CDR3 DNA is kept, in frame starting at base 1. The V and J segments used are TRBV7-9 and TRBJ1-1; TRBD1 is a possible D gene, resting on 6 matching bases. The material was unsorted PBMCs, obtained 1.8 years before starting antiretroviral therapy. The TCR originated in a man aged 40-49 years with HIV. The DNA is as follows: TGTGCCAGCACTTGGGGGACAGAAGCTTTCTTT. This sequence encodes CASTWGTEAFF.